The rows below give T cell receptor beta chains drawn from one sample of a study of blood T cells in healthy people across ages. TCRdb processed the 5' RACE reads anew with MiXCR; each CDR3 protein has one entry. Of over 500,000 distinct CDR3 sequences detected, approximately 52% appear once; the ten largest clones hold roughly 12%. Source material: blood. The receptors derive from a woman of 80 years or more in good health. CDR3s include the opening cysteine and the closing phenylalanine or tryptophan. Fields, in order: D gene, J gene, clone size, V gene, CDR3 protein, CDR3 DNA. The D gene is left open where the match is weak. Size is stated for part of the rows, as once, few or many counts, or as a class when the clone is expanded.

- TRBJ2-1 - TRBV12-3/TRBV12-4 CASSPQDLLQTQFF TGTGCCAGCAGTCCCCAGGACCTTCTGCAGACCCAGTTCTTC
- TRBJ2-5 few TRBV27 CASSMGSLGETQYF TGTGCCAGCAGTATGGGTTCCCTCGGGGAGACCCAGTACTTC
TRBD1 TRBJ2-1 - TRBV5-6 CASSFLLLQGLEIWDDEQFF TGTGCCAGCAGCTTCCTATTACTACAGGGGTTGGAGATCTGGGACGATGAGCAGTTCTTC
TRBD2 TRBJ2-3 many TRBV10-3 CAIRGTSGTTDTQYF TGTGCCATCAGGGGGACTAGCGGTACCACAGATACGCAGTATTTT
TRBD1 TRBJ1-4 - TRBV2 CASSTPGQKNEKLFF TGTGCCAGCAGCACCCCGGGACAGAAAAATGAAAAACTGTTTTTT
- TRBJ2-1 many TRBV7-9 CASSPVGRAERNEQFF TGTGCCAGCAGCCCCGTAGGCAGGGCGGAGAGGAATGAGCAGTTCTTC
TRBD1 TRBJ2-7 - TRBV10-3 CAISESDRGGRYEQYF TGTGCCATCAGTGAGTCGGACAGGGGAGGTCGGTACGAGCAGTACTTC
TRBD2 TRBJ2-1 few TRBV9 CASRPAGGPMNEQFF TGTGCCAGCAGACCAGCGGGGGGGCCGATGAATGAGCAGTTCTTC
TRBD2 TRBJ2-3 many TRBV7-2 CASSLVAGGRDTQYF TGTGCCAGCAGCTTAGTAGCGGGGGGGAGAGATACGCAGTATTTT
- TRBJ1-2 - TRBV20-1 CSAPPAGGYYGYTF TGCAGTGCCCCCCCGGCGGGCGGATACTATGGCTACACCTTC
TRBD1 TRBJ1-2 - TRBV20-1 CSARDRGTGDGYTF TGCAGTGCTAGAGATCGTGGGACAGGGGATGGCTACACCTTC
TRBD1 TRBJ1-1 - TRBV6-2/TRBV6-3 CASTRDSDSLLLGTEAFF TGTGCCAGCACTAGGGACAGCGATTCCCTCCTCCTGGGCACTGAAGCTTTCTTT
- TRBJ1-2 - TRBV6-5 CASSYSPGVTYGYTF TGTGCCAGCAGTTACTCCCCCGGGGTGACATATGGCTACACCTTC
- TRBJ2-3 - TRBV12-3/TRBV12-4 CASSLRGTPGDTQYF TGTGCCAGCAGTTTGCGCGGCACACCGGGAGATACGCAGTATTTT
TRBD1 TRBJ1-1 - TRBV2 CASSRDRRRGAFF TGTGCCAGCAGTAGGGACAGGCGAAGGGGGGCTTTCTTT
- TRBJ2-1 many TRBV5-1 CASSLLPSSYNEQFF TGCGCCAGCAGCTTGTTGCCGAGCTCCTACAATGAGCAGTTCTTC
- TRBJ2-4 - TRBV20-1 CSAADGTKNIQYF TGCAGTGCCGCGGACGGAACTAAAAACATTCAGTACTTC
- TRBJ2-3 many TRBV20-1 CSARIQGSTQYF TGCAGTGCTAGAATACAGGGTTCTACGCAGTATTTT
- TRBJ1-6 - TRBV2 CASLEAAYNSPLHF TGTGCCAGCTTGGAGGCAGCCTATAATTCACCCCTCCACTTT
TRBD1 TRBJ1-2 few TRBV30 CAFKTGSGYTF TGTGCCTTTAAGACAGGGTCTGGCTACACCTTC
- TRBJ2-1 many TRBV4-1 CASSQVPSNSYNEQFF TGCGCCAGCAGCCAAGTCCCCTCTAATTCCTACAATGAGCAGTTCTTC
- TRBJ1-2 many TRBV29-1 CSVEVYRRDGGYTF TGCAGCGTTGAAGTATATCGGAGGGACGGTGGCTACACCTTC
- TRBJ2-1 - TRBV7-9 CASSYRAGKGDNEQFF TGTGCCAGCAGCTATAGAGCGGGAAAGGGGGACAATGAGCAGTTCTTC
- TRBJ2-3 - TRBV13 CASSLGGKRMQYF TGTGCCAGCAGCTTAGGCGGGAAGAGGATGCAGTATTTT
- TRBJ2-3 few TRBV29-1 CSVGYKHSTDTQYF TGCAGCGTTGGGTACAAACACTCCACAGATACGCAGTATTTT
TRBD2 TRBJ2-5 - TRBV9 CASSVVSSGKETQYF TGTGCCAGCAGCGTAGTTTCTAGCGGAAAAGAGACCCAGTACTTC
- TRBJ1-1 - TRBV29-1 CSVEKQGNTEAFF TGCAGCGTCGAAAAACAGGGGAACACTGAAGCTTTCTTT
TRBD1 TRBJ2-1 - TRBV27 CASSLFRGYNEQFF TGTGCCAGCAGTTTGTTCAGGGGGTACAATGAGCAGTTCTTC
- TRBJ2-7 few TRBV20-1 CSAHRESSYEQYF TGCAGTGCCCATCGCGAATCCTCCTACGAGCAGTACTTC
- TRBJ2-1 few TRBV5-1 CASSPGHPLGNEQFF TGCGCCAGCAGCCCTGGACATCCGCTGGGCAATGAGCAGTTCTTC
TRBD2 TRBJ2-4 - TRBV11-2 CASSYTPGLAGDQSYLAKNIQYF TGTGCCAGCAGCTATACGCCGGGACTAGCGGGAGACCAGTCGTACCTAGCCAAAAACATTCAGTACTTC
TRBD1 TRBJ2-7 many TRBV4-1 CASSRGQGSYEQYF TGCGCCAGCAGCAGGGGACAGGGATCCTACGAGCAGTACTTC
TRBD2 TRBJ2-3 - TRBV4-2 CASSHRLAEDTQYF TGTGCCAGCAGCCATAGGCTAGCGGAAGATACGCAGTATTTT
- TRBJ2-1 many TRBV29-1 CSVRIVRQGNEQFF TGCAGCGTTAGGATTGTCAGGCAGGGCAATGAGCAGTTCTTC
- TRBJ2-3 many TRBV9 CASSALTTDTQYF TGTGCCAGCAGCGCCCTCACCACAGATACGCAGTATTTT
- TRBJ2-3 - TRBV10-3 CAISSGTPTAPDTQYF TGTGCCATCAGCTCCGGGACACCGACCGCGCCAGATACGCAGTATTTT
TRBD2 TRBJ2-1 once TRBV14 CASSHTLSGTFSYNEQFF TGTGCCAGCAGCCATACCCTTAGCGGGACCTTCTCCTACAATGAGCAGTTCTTC
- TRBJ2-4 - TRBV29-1 CSVEGNRGGNIQYF TGCAGCGTTGAGGGGAACAGGGGAGGAAACATTCAGTACTTC
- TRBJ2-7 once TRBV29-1 CSVAGGRHEQYF TGCAGCGTCGCCGGGGGTAGGCACGAGCAGTACTTC
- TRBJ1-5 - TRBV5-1 CASSLSGGGTEPQHF TGCGCCAGCAGCCTTAGCGGGGGGGGGACGGAGCCCCAGCATTTT
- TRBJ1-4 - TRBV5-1 CASSLGTTVGKLFF TGCGCCAGCAGTCTCGGGACAACGGTTGGAAAACTGTTTTTT
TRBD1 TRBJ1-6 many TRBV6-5 CASSYRDSRSSPLHF TGTGCCAGCAGTTACCGGGACAGTCGAAGTTCACCCCTCCACTTT
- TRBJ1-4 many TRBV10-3 CAISALPRGNNEKLFF TGTGCCATCAGTGCCCTGCCTAGGGGAAATAATGAAAAACTGTTTTTT
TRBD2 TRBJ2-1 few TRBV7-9 CASSGPGLGGGQQFF TGTGCCAGCAGCGGACCGGGACTAGGAGGAGGTCAGCAGTTCTTC
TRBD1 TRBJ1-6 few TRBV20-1 CSARKYTGVADSPLHF TGCAGTGCCCGGAAGTACACAGGGGTCGCGGATTCACCCCTCCACTTT
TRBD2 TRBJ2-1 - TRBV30 CAWGETSGRPYNEQFF TGTGCCTGGGGGGAAACTAGCGGGAGGCCCTACAATGAGCAGTTCTTC
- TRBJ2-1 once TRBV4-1 CASSQDHSGAGGNEQFF TGCGCCAGCAGCCAAGACCACTCCGGGGCTGGAGGTAATGAGCAGTTCTTC
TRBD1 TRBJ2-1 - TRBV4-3 CASSQRTGDSYNEQFF TGCGCCAGCAGCCAAAGAACAGGGGACTCCTACAATGAGCAGTTCTTC
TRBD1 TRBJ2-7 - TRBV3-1 CASSQAGQGPDEQYF TGTGCCAGCAGCCAAGCCGGACAGGGACCCGACGAGCAGTACTTC
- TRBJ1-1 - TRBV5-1 CASSLETITEAFF TGCGCCAGCAGCTTGGAGACAATCACTGAAGCTTTCTTT
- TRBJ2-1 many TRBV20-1 CSATQFGDQHSPNEQFF TGCAGTGCTACCCAATTTGGAGATCAGCACTCTCCCAATGAGCAGTTCTTC
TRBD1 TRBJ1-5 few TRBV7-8 CASSLGTGPGRAQHF TGTGCCAGCAGCTTAGGGACAGGCCCCGGGAGGGCCCAGCATTTT
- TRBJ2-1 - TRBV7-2 CASSLPPTSREQFF TGTGCCAGCAGCCTCCCTCCGACTAGTCGTGAGCAGTTCTTC
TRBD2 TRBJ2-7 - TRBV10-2 CASSDLAGATYEQYF TGCGCCAGCAGTGACCTAGCGGGAGCTACCTACGAGCAGTACTTC
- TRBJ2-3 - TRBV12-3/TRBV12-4 CASRPGQISDTQYF TGTGCCAGCAGGCCCGGACAGATATCAGATACGCAGTATTTT